A selection of T cell receptor beta chains follows, all from one sample in a study of blood T cell repertoires in COVID-19. Measured with immunoSEQ multiplex PCR; TCRdb has only the in-frame clones, and not every one. This sample carries around 380,000 clones, roughly 86% of them seen once, and the ten largest clones take 1.3%. The sequenced sample consisted of PBMCs or T cells enriched from blood (not recorded which). Every receptor here comes from a man aged 25-40 years who had recovered from COVID-19. The conserved cysteine and the conserved F or W are not part of the CDR3 here. The order of the fields is V gene, clone size, J gene, CDR3 protein. Only part of the rows carry a size: once, few, many, or a class if the clone is expanded.

TRBV29-1,NA,TRBJ2-4,SVAGLGNIQY
TRBV5-1,once,TRBJ2-5,ASSGTSGGKTQY
TRBV2,NA,TRBJ1-1,ASGRGGRTEAF
TRBV20-1,NA,TRBJ2-2,SASQRGGYTGELF
TRBV19,NA,TRBJ1-6,ASSISTSLGSPLH
TRBV4-3,NA,TRBJ1-4,ASSEGTGGLANEKLF
TRBV9,NA,TRBJ1-1,ASSTDSQYTEAF
TRBV9,NA,TRBJ1-1,ASSATQGLRAAF
TRBV7-9,once,TRBJ1-5,ASSRTGGGQPQH
TRBV5-1,NA,TRBJ1-2,ASSLAGFGYT
TRBV12-3/TRBV12-4,few,TRBJ1-1,ASSLSGNTEAF
TRBV30,once,TRBJ2-5,AWRRGIARETQY
TRBV4-2,NA,TRBJ2-1,ASSPSGGGQF
TRBV6-5,NA,TRBJ1-2,ASSYSGRAPGT
TRBV5-1,once,TRBJ2-7,ASSFSQDLYEQY
TRBV5-6,NA,TRBJ2-3,ASSFPGGSTDTQY
TRBV25-1,NA,TRBJ2-1,ASSEGLAGAL
TRBV6-5,once,TRBJ2-1,ASSYSSGNNEQF
TRBV19,NA,TRBJ1-2,ASSIAAGGNYGYT
TRBV25-1,NA,TRBJ2-7,ASSDEIYEQY
TRBV15,NA,TRBJ1-4,ATSEGEGNREKLF
TRBV3-1/TRBV3-2,once,TRBJ2-7,ASSPSSYEQY
TRBV6-5,NA,TRBJ1-1,ASSYSVQGNTEAF
TRBV7-9,NA,TRBJ1-4,ASTPSGKGEKLF
TRBV9,NA,TRBJ2-3,ASSVVGGLYGTQY
TRBV30,NA,TRBJ2-5,AWSGDRGNQETQY
TRBV30,NA,TRBJ1-2,AWRTQANYGYT
TRBV30,NA,TRBJ1-2,AWMTGTGAPNYGYT
TRBV4-2,NA,TRBJ1-2,ASSHAGRLANYGYT
TRBV5-5,NA,TRBJ2-3,ASSLVASGRSSTDTQY
TRBV4-1,once,TRBJ1-5,ASSPDPGMLQPQH
TRBV12-5,few,TRBJ2-1,ASGPRDRGDNEQF
TRBV30,NA,TRBJ2-5,AWSGGRLQETQY
TRBV18,once,TRBJ1-1,ASSLSTVGNTEAF
TRBV10-3,NA,TRBJ1-1,AISKDQGVLPEAF
TRBV9,NA,TRBJ2-5,ASSVGGVLETQY
TRBV27,NA,TRBJ1-1,ASSPRQPLGNTEAF
TRBV29-1,few,TRBJ1-2,SVSAQGRYGYT
TRBV9,NA,TRBJ1-1,ASSVLAGEAF
TRBV6-6,NA,TRBJ2-7,ASRTTGLAYEQY
TRBV7-9,NA,TRBJ1-2,ASSSGFGYT
TRBV2,NA,TRBJ1-2,ASSESNGGLYGYT
TRBV7-6,NA,TRBJ2-7,ASSLEGQPTYEQY
TRBV5-5,NA,TRBJ2-7,ASSSTGAGEQY
TRBV5-1,NA,TRBJ2-1,ASSGTDRRF
TRBV9,NA,TRBJ2-2,ASSVRGTGDTGELF
TRBV6-1,few,TRBJ1-2,ASSENSRGHGYT
TRBV12-3/TRBV12-4,NA,TRBJ2-5,ASSAGETQY
TRBV6-2/TRBV6-3,NA,TRBJ2-1,ASSYSPGGIYNEQF
TRBV11-2,once,TRBJ1-2,ASSSTGPYGYT
TRBV12-3/TRBV12-4,NA,TRBJ1-1,ASSLGGGPEAF
TRBV12-5,NA,TRBJ2-3,ASGESTDTQY
TRBV7-9,NA,TRBJ2-2,ASSREGNTGELF
TRBV7-9,few,TRBJ1-3,ASSLAGTGGSGNTIY
TRBV3-1/TRBV3-2,NA,TRBJ2-7,ASSQERLAGGYEQY
TRBV7-9,NA,TRBJ2-1,ASRRTSGGPSSYNEQF